The sequence of this TCR beta chain was determined in a study of cytomegalovirus exposure and HLA in healthy donors. Findings and limits, study-wide: TRBV6-2, TRBV6-3 and some other V segments were excluded as indistinguishable. With further analysis later on, most CMV-associated TCR beta chains appeared HLA-restricted.

The V and J ends lost 4 bases and 2 bases, in that order; junction bases with no gene match: 0. The CDR3 is 12 residues long. Germline CDR1 reads SQVTM; CDR2 reads ANQGSEA. Primers included in the PCR were 60 Vbeta and 13 Jbeta primers. TCRdb keeps only in-frame clones here, not all; method: immunoSEQ multiplex PCR. The sample records 150,000 to 170,000 clones, 75% to 85% being singletons. Only one count was recorded for this clone. Its antigen is undetermined. The V call is TRBV29-1, the J call TRBJ2-5; TRBD2 aligns across 8 bases. The sequencing sample was made of PBMCs. The receptor was isolated from a young man in good health and CMV-seropositive. This chain's CDR3 is CSVGGGQETQYF. As DNA, the CDR3 is TGCAGCGTTGGCGGGGGGCAAGAGACCCAGTACTTC.